The clone carrying this T cell receptor beta chain was detected many times. The sample belongs to a study of neurological immune-mediated disorders. Time point specified: longitudinal time-point 1 (baseline). Preparation of the unsorted libraries drew on 2 million PBMCs stored at -80 C. Via MiXCR, TCRdb re-called the 5' RACE reads, giving one row per CDR3 protein. The table has tens of thousands of distinct CDR3 sequences, roughly 15% seen once; the top ten hold 4.5% to 5.5%. J gave up 8 bases and V 0 bases, and 13 bases lay outside the gene matches. This CDR3 has 18 residues. Germline values: CDR1 SGDLS, CDR2 YYNGEE.

This TCR came from a female donor with HTLV-1-associated myelopathy (HAM/TSP). J is TRBJ2-1 and V is TRBV9; 11 positions match TRBD2. The sample was PBMCs. CDR3 sequence: CASSVAVGSGGAMDEQFF. CDR3 sequence (DNA): TGTGCCAGCAGCGTAGCGGTGGGTAGCGGGGGGGCCATGGATGAGCAGTTCTTC. Together with reference TRBV9 and TRBJ2-1, the CDR3 gives the full variable domain: DSGVTQTPKHLITATGQRVTLRCSPRSGDLSVYWYQQSLDQGLQFLIQYYNGEERAKGNILERFSAQQFPDLHSELNLSSLELGDSALYFCASSVAVGSGGAMDEQFFGPGTRLTVL.